This is a list of T cell receptor beta chains from one sample in a study of response to subunit inactivated influenza vaccine. MiXCR, run by TCRdb on the RT-PCR reads, gives a single entry per CDR3 protein. The sample has roughly 650,000 distinct CDR3 sequences; roughly 14% are singletons. The sequencing here drew on PBMCs from blood, taken approximately 12 days after vaccination. Receptors were obtained from a man aged 50 to 60 who received an inactivated influenza vaccine. Both conserved end residues are part of each CDR3. D genes are given only for firm matches. The size field is filled for only some rows; it gives once, few, many or a size class.

v_call	j_call	d_call	clone_size	cdr3_nt	cdr3_aa
TRBV12-3/TRBV12-4	TRBJ1-5	NA	NA	TGTGCCAGCAGTACCCAAGTCGACAGGTTTGTACAGCCCCAGCATTTT	CASSTQVDRFVQPQHF
TRBV5-1	TRBJ2-7	TRBD2	few	TGCGCCAGCCGGGGGGAGCGGTCCCTGTACGAGCAGTACTTC	CASRGERSLYEQYF
TRBV9	TRBJ2-2	NA	NA	TGTGCCAGCAGCGTACCCCTATTCCAGCACGCGAACACCGGGGAGCTGTTTTTT	CASSVPLFQHANTGELFF
TRBV6-1	TRBJ1-1	NA	few	TGTGCCAGCAGTCGGCCGATCAACACTGAAGCTTTCTTT	CASSRPINTEAFF
TRBV20-1	TRBJ2-5	NA	NA	TGCAGTGCTAGAGACCCCCTTACTTCGCGAGAGACCCAGTACTTC	CSARDPLTSRETQYF
TRBV20-1	TRBJ2-7	TRBD2	few	TGCAGTGCATCCTCCGGGACTAGCGGGGCCTCCTACGAGCAGTACTTC	CSASSGTSGASYEQYF
TRBV20-1	TRBJ1-5	TRBD1	many	TGCAGTGCTATATCCCGGGACAGGGGGATGAGGGGCAATCAGCCCCAGCATTTT	CSAISRDRGMRGNQPQHF
TRBV7-8	TRBJ2-7	NA	NA	TGTGCCAGCAGCTTAGAATTGGGACAAACCTACGAGCAGTACTTC	CASSLELGQTYEQYF
TRBV12-3/TRBV12-4	TRBJ1-2	TRBD1	few	TGTGCCAGCAGCCTGGGACAGCTCTCGGGCTACACCTTC	CASSLGQLSGYTF
TRBV6-2/TRBV6-3	TRBJ1-6	NA	few	TGTGCCAGCAGCACCGGGCCTTCGGGGGGTAATTCACCCCTCCACTTT	CASSTGPSGGNSPLHF
TRBV12-3/TRBV12-4	TRBJ1-2	NA	many	TGTGCCAGCAGTTTGGGAGTTAACTATGGCTACACCTTC	CASSLGVNYGYTF
TRBV12-3/TRBV12-4	TRBJ2-2	NA	few	TGTGCCAGCAGTTTAGCCCGCGGGGAGCTGTTTTTT	CASSLARGELFF
TRBV6-2/TRBV6-3	TRBJ2-1	TRBD2	few	TGTGCCAGCAGTTACCCAGCGAGGAGCGGGAGGGCCTCTGGTGAGCAGTTCTTC	CASSYPARSGRASGEQFF
TRBV4-3	TRBJ2-1	NA	NA	TGCGCCAGCAGCCAAGCGTGGGGGGCCTATGAGCAGTTCTTC	CASSQAWGAYEQFF
TRBV9	TRBJ2-1	TRBD2	few	TGTGCCAGCAGCGTGGAACTAGCGGGATTTAAATCCTACAATGAGCAGTTCTTC	CASSVELAGFKSYNEQFF
TRBV7-6	TRBJ2-3	NA	few	TGTGCCAGCAGCCCGTACGGGACAACTAGCACAGATACGCAGTATTTT	CASSPYGTTSTDTQYF
TRBV10-3	TRBJ2-4	TRBD2	NA	TGTGCCATCAGTGACCCCGCTTTAGCGGGATTCCGACCCGCGGCCAAAAACATTCAGTACTTC	CAISDPALAGFRPAAKNIQYF
TRBV18	TRBJ2-1	TRBD2	few	TGTGCCAGCTCACCTGGGACTAGCGGGGCCTACAATGAGCAGTTCTTC	CASSPGTSGAYNEQFF
TRBV20-1	TRBJ2-7	NA	NA	TGCAGTGCTAGTGGCAGGGGACTGTACGAGCAGTACTTC	CSASGRGLYEQYF
TRBV14	TRBJ1-5	TRBD1	many	TGTGCCAGCAGCCGACAGGGGGTTAGCAATCAGCCCCAGCATTTT	CASSRQGVSNQPQHF
TRBV20-1	TRBJ2-1	NA	many	TGCAGTGCTAGAGGGACTTATCTGGATGAGCAGTTCTTC	CSARGTYLDEQFF
TRBV30	TRBJ2-5	TRBD2	many	TGTGCCACGCCGACGGGGGGTGGGACCCAGTACTTC	CATPTGGGTQYF
TRBV9	TRBJ2-3	TRBD2	many	TGTGCCAGCAGGAAAGTTGGACTAGAAGCAGATACGCAGTATTTT	CASRKVGLEADTQYF